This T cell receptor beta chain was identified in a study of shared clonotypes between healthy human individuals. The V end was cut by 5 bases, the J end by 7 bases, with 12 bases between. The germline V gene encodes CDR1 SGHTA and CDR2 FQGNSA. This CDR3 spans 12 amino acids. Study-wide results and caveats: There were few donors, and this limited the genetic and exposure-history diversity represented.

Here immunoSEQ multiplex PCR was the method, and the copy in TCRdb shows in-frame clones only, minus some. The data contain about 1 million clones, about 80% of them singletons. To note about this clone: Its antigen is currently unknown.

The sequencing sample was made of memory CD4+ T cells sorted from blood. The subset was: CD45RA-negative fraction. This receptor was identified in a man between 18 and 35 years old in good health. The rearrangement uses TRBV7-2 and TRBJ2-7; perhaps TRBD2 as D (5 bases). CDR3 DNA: TGTGCCAGCAGCACCCCTCCGGGGGAGCAGTACTTC. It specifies CASSTPPGEQYF.